This note documents a single T cell receptor (beta chain) sequence. Its antigen is still unknown. Base qualities are not at hand, and no much larger clone is one base apart. Collaborating institutions collected whole blood in K2EDTA tubes following their own protocols. For TCRbeta analysis, collaborators shipped samples as frozen whole blood, isolated PBMCs, or DNA extracted from either of those sample types. The sample is drawn from a study of blood T cell repertoires in COVID-19 (dated by TCRdb to 2018 to 2020). General notes on the study: Samples from collaborators originated in the United States, Italy and Spain and spanned both the acute and convalescent phases of COVID-19. The material from the prospective study consisted of cDNA or gDNA derived from T cells, B-cell-depleted T cells, or PBMCs. The dataset comprised deeply sampled blood TCRbeta repertoires from subjects exposed to, actively infected with, or recovered from COVID-19. The repertoires were released in a freely available public database intended as a resource for research on the immune response to SARS-CoV-2. The samples were drawn from two sources: the first 160 participants of the ongoing ImmuneRACE study, and 1,000 to 1,500 subjects contributed by 6 global collaborators. Sample metadata almost always included a de-identified subject ID, COVID-19 status, age in years and sex. HLA class I and class II types, where available, came from metadata supplied by the sample provider rather than from assay-based typing. The full study reports these points: The amount of clinical and demographic metadata varied by source and participant and was provided uncurated.

TCRbeta CDR3 regions were amplified from genomic DNA by means of the immunoSEQ Assay, a bias-controlled multiplex PCR. The authors' pipeline ran thus. Nucleated cell counts per sample were estimated from amplification of reference gene primers within the assay. To quantify the absolute abundance of each unique TCRbeta CDR3 rearrangement, sequence reads were collapsed and filtered. For each sample, productive Simpson clonality was calculated by taking the square root of Simpson's diversity index across productive rearrangements. The table was pulled from immuneACCESS by TCRdb, which kept in-frame rearrangements only. Such tables lose some clones; where checked, under half of the loss comes from unresolved V genes, and the rest has no known cause. The V and J calls and the clone size are those of that table, but D and trimming were determined from the DNA. A total of approximately 99,000 clones appear in this sample, over 75% of them only once. Under 2.5% of the sample belongs to the ten largest clones.

V lost 6 bases and J lost 4 bases; the stretch between them is 13 bases long. The CDR3, cysteine through phenylalanine, is 15 amino acids long. CDR3 DNA is the only sequence kept; it has 45 bases, read in frame from the first base. CDR1 MNHEY and CDR2 SVGAGI are derived from the germline V gene. Sequencing was carried out using peripheral blood. This clonotype was sampled from a human donor in a cohort sampled during active COVID-19. The receptor chain draws on TRBV6-5 and TRBJ2-6; perhaps TRBD2 is the D gene, with 5 bases matching. The CDR3 region reads CASSRDPPGANVLTF. The bases are TGTGCCAGCAGCCGGGATCCCCCCGGGGCCAACGTCCTGACTTTC.